These 9 T cell receptor beta chains originate from one sample sequenced in a study of cytomegalovirus exposure and HLA in healthy donors (dated by TCRdb to 2015 to 2018). Library generation was performed with the immunoSEQ multiplex PCR assay. The multiplex PCR relied on a mix of 60 forward primers for TCR Vbeta segments and 13 reverse primers for TCR Jbeta segments. Here the immuneACCESS table is served through TCRdb, limited to in-frame sequences with V and J called. Missing clones are a known gap in these copies; in checked studies unresolved V genes cover under half, and the rest lacks a known reason. The sample table lists tens of thousands of clones, roughly 73% of them with a count of one. The ten largest clones capture 2% to 2.5% of the sample. Sample: PBMCs. These receptors originate from a man aged 40-49 years in good health and CMV-seronegative.

Only one count was recorded for this clone. The rearrangement uses TRBV7-3 and TRBJ1-1, with 9 bases identical to TRBD1. The V gene's germline CDR1 is SGHTA and CDR2 FQGTGA. This CDR3 contains 17 residues. V was pared by 5 bases and J by 5 bases, with 15 bases of the junction left unmatched. CDR3 protein: CASSLGQGIVRWTEAFF. For the CDR3, the DNA is TGTGCCAGCAGCCTAGGACAGGGGATAGTAAGGTGGACTGAAGCTTTCTTT.

The gene calls are TRBV19 and TRBJ2-7; possibly TRBD2 for D (6 bases). Germline V gives CDR1 LNHDA, CDR2 SQIVND (reference sequence). The CDR3 is 14 amino acids. V dropped 5 bases and J dropped 3 bases, with 14 bases sitting between them. The CDR3 sequence: CASSFGGGGYEQYF. The DNA of the CDR3 is TGTGCCAGTAGTTTTGGGGGAGGTGGCTACGAGCAGTACTTC.

The V gene is TRBV5-1, the J gene TRBJ1-1, with a weak D call TRBD1 (5 bases). Germline V lookup: CDR1 SGHRS, CDR2 YFSETQ. V gave up 4 bases and J gave up 2 bases, with 18 bases separating them. The CDR3 loop spans 16 amino acids. The DNA of the CDR3 is TGCGCCAGCAGCCCTCGAAGGGGCTCGGCAAACACTGAAGCTTTCTTT. Its translation is CASSPRRGSANTEAFF.

The chain employs TRBV7-3 and TRBJ2-2; 10 bases fit TRBD1. CDR1 and CDR2 (germline): SGHTA, FQGTGA. This CDR3 has 16 amino acids. J lost 4 bases, V lost 5 bases, and 7 bases had no gene match. CDR3 residues: CASSPGTGAGTGELFF. For the CDR3, the DNA is TGTGCCAGCAGCCCCGGGACAGGGGCGGGCACCGGGGAGCTGTTTTTT. Variable domain in full (rest from reference TRBV7-3 and TRBJ2-2): GAGVSQTPSNKVTEKGKYVELRCDPISGHTALYWYRQSLGQGPEFLIYFQGTGAADDSGLPNDRFFAVRPEGSVSTLKIQRTERGDSAVYLCASSPGTGAGTGELFFGEGSRLTVL.

The chain recombines TRBV28 with TRBJ1-2; 7 bases are shared with TRBD1. Germline values: CDR1 MDHEN, CDR2 SYDVKM. CDR3 length: 12 amino acids. Trimming took 8 bases from V and 3 from J; bases not matched to a gene: 3. CDR3: CASGGTDYGYTF. The CDR3, as DNA: TGTGCCAGCGGGGGGACAGACTATGGCTACACCTTC.

This clone has just a few counts. The genes are TRBV11-2 and TRBJ1-4; D possibly corresponds to TRBD1 (6 bases). This CDR3 comprises 18 residues. CDR1 is SGHAT and CDR2 is FQNNGV in the germline V gene. V lost 1 base and J 4 bases, leaving 19 bases between the germline ends. CDR3 residues: CASSLARGGGDHNEKLFF. The CDR3 nucleotides read TGTGCCAGCAGCTTAGCCCGAGGTGGGGGCGATCATAATGAAAAACTGTTTTTT.

CDR3 DNA sequence: TGCAGCGTTGAACTGGCGGAAAACACCGGGGAGCTGTTTTTT. Translation gives CSVELAENTGELFF. The chain joins TRBV29-1 to TRBJ2-2, with no clear D. CDR1 and CDR2 (germline): SQVTM, ANQGSEA. The CDR3 has 14 amino acids. Trimming left V 2 bases short and J 2 bases short, with 9 bases between.

The rearrangement joins TRBV19 to TRBJ2-7, with a tentative D call TRBD2 (6 bases). The V end lost 5 bases, the J end lost 1 base, and 6 bases lay between the germline ends. The CDR3 covers 12 residues. Germline assignment: CDR1 LNHDA and CDR2 SQIVND (reference sequence). The CDR3 DNA sequence: TGTGCCAGTAGTGCGGGGTCCTACGAGCAGTACTTC. Amino acids: CASSAGSYEQYF.

The sample holds one count of this clone. This chain uses TRBV6-1 with TRBJ1-4; no reliable D call. The germline V gene has CDR1 MNHNS and CDR2 SASEGT. The V end was cut by 4 bases, the J end by 6 bases, with 9 bases between. The CDR3 totals 13 residues. CDR3 amino acids: CASSVQKYEKLFF. The CDR3 DNA sequence: TGTGCCAGCAGTGTACAGAAGTATGAAAAACTGTTTTTT.